This T cell receptor (beta chain) was sequenced for a study of shared clonotypes between healthy human individuals (dated by TCRdb to about 2020). A note on the overall study: The cohort included three men and two women between 18 and 49 years of age. For each donor, three plates each were used for CD4 naive and CD4 memory, two plates were used for CD8 naive, and one plate was used for CD8 memory. The study deeply sequenced blood TCR repertoires of about 5 healthy adults to estimate repertoire size and the extent of clonotype sharing between individuals. Per donor, leukapheresis produced somewhere between about 0.85 and 10 billion PBMCs. Different laboratories and diverse techniques were used to prepare libraries and sequence TCR repertoires, to increase sequencing depth and limit assay-specific biases.

The germline V gene (reference sequence) specifies WNHNN as CDR1 and SYGVQD as CDR2. The CDR3 holds 16 amino acids from the cysteine to the phenylalanine. Only the CDR3 portion is preserved as DNA: 48 bases, with reading frame beginning at the first base. V is shortened by 3 bases, J by 3 bases, and the region joining them spans 15 bases. Beyond this particular receptor, the publication reports: Naive subsets generally had larger estimated clonotype richness than memory subsets did. The small number of donors limited the genetic and exposure-history diversity represented. Based on pairwise subsampling, the degree of clonotype sharing among donors was expected to be affected by sequencing depth. Sampling was restricted to blood, and TCR repertoires in tissue are likely to differ from TCR repertoires in blood. Incomplete sequencing was indicated by rarefaction of sorted-subset datasets, despite the large sequencing depth. Clonotypes shared by all four sorted-subset donors showed higher generation probabilities than non-shared clonotypes. Sharing across a handful of donors was observed for about 4.8% of naive CD4, less than 4% of naive CD8, about 2.3% of memory CD4, and around 0.42% of memory CD8 clonotypes.

Using the deep immunoSEQ assay, multiplex PCR amplified TCR CDR3 regions from genomic DNA. Extracted genomic DNA from each cell subset was spread evenly across all wells of several immunoSEQ 96-well plates, with each plate serving as a replicate. For sorted subsets, approximately 200 ng of genomic DNA, equivalent to some 33,000 T cell genomes, went into each replicate PCR. Purified libraries were measured with a Qubit 3.0 fluorometer, size-checked on a Bioanalyzer 2100, and measured again with the KAPA Library Quantification kit. Every immunoSEQ 96-well plate was sequenced on a dedicated single-read 150-cycle Illumina NextSeq 550 flow cell. For the original study's pipeline: Because only junctional sequences without quality scores were contained in the immunoSEQ output, filtering matching that applied to full-length reads could not be performed. Sequences were annotated with PyIR, a Python wrapper for IgBLAST v1.9, using IMGT germline references to assign V/J genes and CDR3. Reads with weak V/J assignments (E-value above 1e-6), missing CDR3, stop codons, out-of-frame junctions, or ambiguous translated residues were removed. V3J clonotypes were defined as sequences sharing an identical inferred V gene, J gene, and CDR3 amino acid sequence. Percentage overlap between repertoires was calculated by dividing the number of shared unique clonotypes by the size of the smaller repertoire. Repertoire richness was assessed with RTK rarefaction, the Chao1 estimator, and Recon v2.1 estimates of unobserved clonotypes. For all TCRbeta clonotypes obtained by the gDNA method from a few donors, generation probabilities were computed with OLGA. Entries here come from immuneACCESS through TCRdb and include only in-frame sequences with V and J called. Some clones fail to appear in such tables; in the studies checked, an unresolved V gene covers under half of the shortfall, and the cause of the remainder is unknown. The DNA was the basis for D and trimming; V, J and clone size are from that table. The sample table records 2 million to 2.5 million clones; 90% to 97% of these occur just once. The ten largest make up around 0.13% of the sample.

Of note for this clone: The antigen this receptor binds is unknown. Base-call qualities are not available, and no considerably larger clone is one nucleotide away.

The donors were healthy, HIV-negative adults with no recently reported acute infections or vaccinations. Only Caucasian adults living in Nashville, Tennessee, USA were represented among the donors. CD4+ T cells were enriched through magnetic negative selection, after which naive cells were positively selected on CD45RA and the remaining negative fraction served as the memory subset. Blood was collected by leukapheresis, and PBMCs were isolated by Ficoll-Histopaque density gradient centrifugation and then cryopreserved in liquid nitrogen vapor phase. Analytical flow cytometry was used to check the purity and quantity of each magnetically sorted T cell population. Genomic DNA was isolated from every sorted fraction and measured by UV absorbance on a Nanodrop 2000c.

The chain is made from TRBV10-1 and TRBJ2-1; D gene: possibly TRBD2, on 6 matching bases. The TCR was taken from a man younger than 35 in good health. The sequencing sample was made of naive CD4+ T cells sorted from blood. The meaning of the sample's cell subset or site label: CD45RA+ positively selected. CDR3 sequence: CASSDLVGGNYNEQFF. The DNA sequence is TGCGCCAGCAGTGATCTCGTGGGAGGTAACTACAATGAGCAGTTCTTC.